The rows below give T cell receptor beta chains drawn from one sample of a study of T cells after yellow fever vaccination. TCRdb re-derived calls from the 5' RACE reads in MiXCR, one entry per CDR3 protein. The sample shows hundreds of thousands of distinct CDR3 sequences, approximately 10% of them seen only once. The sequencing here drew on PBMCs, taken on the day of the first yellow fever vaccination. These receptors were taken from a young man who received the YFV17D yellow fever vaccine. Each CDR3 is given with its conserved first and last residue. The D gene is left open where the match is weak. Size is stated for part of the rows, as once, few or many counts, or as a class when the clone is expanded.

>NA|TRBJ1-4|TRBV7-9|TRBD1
TGTGCCAGCAGCCGTCTTACAGGGGGTCGGGAAAAACTGTTTTTT
CASSRLTGGREKLFF
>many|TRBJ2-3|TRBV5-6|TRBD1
TGTGCCAGCAGCCGTCTCGTTCCGAGGGGGCGGAGAGATACGCAGTATTTT
CASSRLVPRGRRDTQYF
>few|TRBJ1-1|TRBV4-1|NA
TGCGCCAGCAGCCAAGATTTAACTGAAGCTTTCTTT
CASSQDLTEAFF
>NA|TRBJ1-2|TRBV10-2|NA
TGCGCCAGCAGTGAGTGGAAAGTCCCACAGGGCTACACCTTC
CASSEWKVPQGYTF
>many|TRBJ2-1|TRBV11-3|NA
TGTGCCAGCAGCGAACGGGCAGGAGGGAATGAGCAGTTCTTC
CASSERAGGNEQFF
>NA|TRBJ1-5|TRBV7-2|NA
TGTGCCAGCAGCTTTGGCAGAGTCGGTCAGCCCCAGCATTTT
CASSFGRVGQPQHF
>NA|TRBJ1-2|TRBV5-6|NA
TGTGCCAGCAGCTTGGCCATGGGGATAAATGGCTACACCTTC
CASSLAMGINGYTF
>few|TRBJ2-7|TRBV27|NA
TGTGCCAGCAGTACCAGCGACGTACGCTACGAGCAGTACTTC
CASSTSDVRYEQYF
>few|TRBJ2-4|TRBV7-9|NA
TGTGCCAGCAGCTTAGGGGCAGCGGTAGACAAAAACATTCAGTACTTC
CASSLGAAVDKNIQYF
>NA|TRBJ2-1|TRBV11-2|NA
TGTGCCAGCAGCTTAGACATCGAAAGGGAGCAGTTCTTC
CASSLDIEREQFF
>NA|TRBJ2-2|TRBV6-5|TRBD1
TGTGCCAGCAGTTCCGAATATGTTGCCGGGACAGGGGGCTACACCGGGGAGCTGTTTTTT
CASSSEYVAGTGGYTGELFF
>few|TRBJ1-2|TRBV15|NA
TGTGCCACCAGCAGGGAGACGGTCTATGGCTACACCTTC
CATSRETVYGYTF
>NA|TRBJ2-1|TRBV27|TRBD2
TGTGCCAGCAGTTTCCGAGGACTAGCGGGGGGTGTCGATGAGCAGTTCTTC
CASSFRGLAGGVDEQFF
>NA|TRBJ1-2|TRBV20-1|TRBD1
TGCAGTGCTAGAATCCTACAAACGACAGGGAATGGCTACACCTTC
CSARILQTTGNGYTF
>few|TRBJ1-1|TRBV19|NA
TGTGCCAGTAGTATAGCAGCAGGGAACACTGAAGCTTTCTTT
CASSIAAGNTEAFF
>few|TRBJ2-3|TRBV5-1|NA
TGCGCCAGCAGCCCAACTATAGATACGCAGTATTTT
CASSPTIDTQYF
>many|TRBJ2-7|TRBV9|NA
TGTGCCAGCAGCCCAATAGGGGGTAGGGGCGAGCAGTACTTC
CASSPIGGRGEQYF